This is a list of T cell receptor beta chains from one sample in a study of shared clonotypes between healthy human individuals. TCRdb keeps only in-frame clones here, not all; method: immunoSEQ multiplex PCR. The sample contains 110,000 or so clones, under 70% of which appear only once. Material for sequencing was memory CD8+ T cells sorted from blood. The source is a woman aged 30 to 39 in good health. CDR3s include the opening cysteine and the closing phenylalanine or tryptophan. The D gene is left open where the match is weak. Only part of the rows carry a size: once, few, many, or a class if the clone is expanded.

TRBJ2-3 | TRBV13 | NA | NA | 15 | TGTGCCAGCAGCTTTAACGGGATTAGCACAGATACGCAGTATTTT | CASSFNGISTDTQYF
TRBJ1-1 | TRBV5-6 | NA | TRBD1 | 15 | TGTGCCAGCAGCTTGGATAACAGGGGGAACACTGAAGCTTTCTTT | CASSLDNRGNTEAFF
TRBJ2-7 | TRBV6-1 | NA | NA | 14 | TGTGCCAGCAGTGGAGGGACCGATGCCTACGAGCAGTACTTC | CASSGGTDAYEQYF
TRBJ2-7 | TRBV5-1 | once | NA | 16 | TGCGCCAGCAGCATAATTGGGGCCCCTCGTTTGGGCGAGCAGTACTTC | CASSIIGAPRLGEQYF
TRBJ2-7 | TRBV7-9 | few | NA | 15 | TGTGCCAGCAGCTTAGCGAAGGACACTTCCTACGAGCAGTACTTC | CASSLAKDTSYEQYF
TRBJ2-5 | TRBV11-1 | NA | TRBD2 | 19 | TGTGCCAGCAGCTTAGCGGTCGTGTCTAGCGGGACTGCCCAAGAGACCCAGTACTTC | CASSLAVVSSGTAQETQYF
TRBJ1-1 | TRBV27 | NA | TRBD1 | 14 | TGTGCCAGCGGACGTACAGGGGGCGCGTCTGAAGCTTTCTTT | CASGRTGGASEAFF
TRBJ2-1 | TRBV6-4 | NA | NA | 15 | TGTGCCAGCAGTGACGGGGAGCGCTCCTACAATGAGCAGTTCTTC | CASSDGERSYNEQFF
TRBJ2-7 | TRBV6-5 | once | NA | 16 | TGTGCCAGCAGTTGGAAACAACTAGGAGGCCCATACGAGCAGTACTTC | CASSWKQLGGPYEQYF
TRBJ2-7 | TRBV27 | NA | NA | 12 | TGTGCCAGCCGCTCTGGCGGCGGCGAGCAGTACTTC | CASRSGGGEQYF
TRBJ2-3 | TRBV9 | NA | TRBD2 | 14 | TGTGCCAGCGGACTAGCGGGAGGGTCAGATACGCAGTATTTT | CASGLAGGSDTQYF
TRBJ2-7 | TRBV5-6 | NA | TRBD2 | 16 | TGTGCCAGCAGCTTGTGGGCTAGCGGGAGATCCTACGAGCAGTACTTC | CASSLWASGRSYEQYF
TRBJ2-1 | TRBV30 | NA | NA | 13 | TGTGCCTGGAGTCACGACTCCAGCAGTGAGCAGTTCTTC | CAWSHDSSSEQFF
TRBJ2-1 | TRBV5-5 | NA | TRBD2 | 17 | TGTGCCAGCAGCTCACAGCGGGAGGGAGTTGTGAACAATGAGCAGTTCTTC | CASSSQREGVVNNEQFF
TRBJ2-3 | TRBV27 | NA | TRBD2 | 18 | TGTGCCAGCAGTCATCCGTCTGAGCGGGAGTTCGGAACAGATACGCAGTATTTT | CASSHPSEREFGTDTQYF
TRBJ2-7 | TRBV6-1 | medium-sized | TRBD2 | 15 | TGTGCCAGCAGTGAAGAGGAAGCGGGAGGAAACGAGCAGTACTTC | CASSEEEAGGNEQYF
TRBJ2-1 | TRBV5-4 | NA | TRBD1 | 17 | TGTGCCAGCAGCTTGGAACCGGGACAGGGGGCCTACAATGAGCAGTTCTTC | CASSLEPGQGAYNEQFF
TRBJ2-1 | TRBV18 | NA | NA | 14 | TGTGCCAGCTCACCACCGAGGAGTCTGGATGAGCAGTTCTTC | CASSPPRSLDEQFF
TRBJ1-5 | TRBV1 | NA | NA | 17 | TGCACCAGCAGCCAAGAGGGTGCAGGGGGGACGAGTCAGCCCCAGCATTTT | CTSSQEGAGGTSQPQHF
TRBJ2-2 | TRBV10-1 | few | TRBD1 | 18 | TGCGCCAGCACTCTCCCGACAGGGGAAAAGGTGGCAGTCGGGGAGCTGTTTTTT | CASTLPTGEKVAVGELFF
TRBJ2-3 | TRBV4-1 | NA | TRBD2 | 15 | TGCGCCAGCAGCCGGACTAGCGGAGACACAGATACGCAGTATTTT | CASSRTSGDTDTQYF
TRBJ2-7 | TRBV6-1 | NA | NA | 15 | TGTGCCAGCAGTCTCCTTCCAATTGGGTTTGCCGAGCAGTACTTC | CASSLLPIGFAEQYF
TRBJ2-5 | TRBV7-6 | NA | NA | 14 | TGTGCCAGCAGCTTACCAGGGCGGATAGAGACCCAGTACTTC | CASSLPGRIETQYF
TRBJ2-7 | TRBV5-1 | NA | TRBD2 | 14 | TGCGCCAGCAGCGAAGGACTAGCGCGGCTCGAGCAGTACTTC | CASSEGLARLEQYF
TRBJ1-1 | TRBV5-1 | NA | TRBD1 | 14 | TGCGCCAGCAGCTTGGAGGGACAGGGTAATGAAGCTTTCTTT | CASSLEGQGNEAFF
TRBJ1-4 | TRBV28 | NA | NA | 16 | TGTGCCAGCAGTTTAGAACTGGGGGCAACTAATGAAAAACTGTTTTTT | CASSLELGATNEKLFF
TRBJ2-7 | TRBV27 | NA | NA | 16 | TGTGCCAGCAGTCTCTTCTCGAACACTCCTCCCTACGAGCAGTACTTC | CASSLFSNTPPYEQYF
TRBJ2-1 | TRBV6-4 | NA | TRBD2 | 15 | TGTGCCAGCAGTGACTCAGCGGGATCGGGAAATGAGCAGTTCTTC | CASSDSAGSGNEQFF
TRBJ2-7 | TRBV4-2 | NA | TRBD2 | 15 | TGTGCCAGCAGCCAACCCGCTAGCGGGTCCTACGAGCAGTACTTC | CASSQPASGSYEQYF
TRBJ1-1 | TRBV27 | NA | NA | 15 | TGTGCCAGCAGTCGTTCTTTTAGGGGAAGGACTGAAGCTTTCTTT | CASSRSFRGRTEAFF
TRBJ2-1 | TRBV4-1 | NA | NA | 16 | TGCGCCAGCAGCCGGGATCGACAGGCCCTATACAATGAGCAGTTCTTC | CASSRDRQALYNEQFF
TRBJ2-7 | TRBV7-9 | NA | NA | 12 | TGTGCCAGCAGCTCTATAGACTACGAGCAGTACTTC | CASSSIDYEQYF
TRBJ1-1 | TRBV2 | NA | NA | 15 | TGTGCCAGCGAAGGCGGGGGTGGTAGGAACACTGAAGCTTTCTTT | CASEGGGGRNTEAFF
TRBJ2-1 | TRBV27 | NA | NA | 13 | TGTGCCAGCAGTATTAGACTCCACAATGAGCAGTTCTTC | CASSIRLHNEQFF
TRBJ2-2 | TRBV28 | few | TRBD1 | 15 | TGTGCCAGCAGTTTTGCGGGACAGGACACCGGGGAGCTGTTTTTT | CASSFAGQDTGELFF